This record covers a single T cell receptor (beta chain). This entry is derived from a study of cytomegalovirus exposure and HLA in healthy donors. V lost 6 bases and J lost 4, with 16 bases in between. The CDR3 has 14 amino acids. Germline V gene lookup returns CDR1 SGHRS and CDR2 YFSETQ. Primers included in the PCR were 60 Vbeta and 13 Jbeta primers. Using immunoSEQ multiplex PCR, the repertoire was profiled, and TCRdb retains in-frame clones only, with some absent. The repertoire holds 140,000 to 150,000 clones, with around 65% as singletons. The clonotype originates from a male donor in good health and CMV-seronegative. Sequencing was performed on PBMCs. The chain uses TRBV5-1 and TRBJ1-2, with a tentative D call TRBD1 (6 bases). CDR3 in amino acids: CASNPAGEGYGYTF. In nucleotides, the CDR3 is TGCGCCAGCAACCCGGCAGGGGAGGGCTATGGCTACACCTTC.